What follows are 11 T cell receptor beta chains derived from one specimen sequenced in a study of shared clonotypes between healthy human individuals (dated by TCRdb to 2018 to 2020). Receptor amplification or capture employed the immunoSEQ multiplex PCR assay. TCRdb carries this immuneACCESS record with in-frame sequences only. Its versions omit some clonotypes, under half of them owing to an unresolved V gene in the studies checked, with the rest unexplained. For this sample the table gives approximately 600,000 clones, of which around 95% were detected only once. The ten largest clonotypes hold around 0.12% of the sample. For the CD8 naive samples, CD45RO-negative cells were positively selected for CCR7, yielding a CD45RA+CCR7+ population from which TemRA cells were excluded. What was sequenced was naive CD8+ T cells sorted from blood. The sample's cell subset or site label, decoded: CD45RA+CCR7+. The receptor source for this set is a woman aged 25-40 years in good health.

V usage is TRBV11-1 and J usage is TRBJ2-5; 7 bases are a match to TRBD2. The J call may be in error: the DNA end matches TRBJ2-7 better. Per germline, CDR1 SGHAT and CDR2 FQDESV (reference sequence). CDR3 length: 16 residues. DNA for the CDR3: TGTGCCAGCAGCATTTTCCGGGGACTAAGCTCCTACGAGCAGTACTTC. Protein: CASSIFRGLSSYEQYF.

This chain uses TRBV4-2 with TRBJ1-1; 8 bases map to TRBD1. Germline lookup yields CDR1 LGHNA and CDR2 YNFKEQ. Trimming at V came to 6 bases and at J to 4 bases, leaving 4 bases not matched to a gene. CDR3 length equals 13 residues. Written as DNA, the CDR3 is TGTGCCAGCAGTACCGGGACAGGCACTGAAGCTTTCTTT. Protein: CASSTGTGTEAFF.

The chain links TRBV27 to TRBJ1-1; D is possibly TRBD1 (6 bases). The CDR3 length is 16 residues. The germline V gene encodes CDR1 MNHEY and CDR2 SMNVEV (reference sequence). Trimming removed 5 bases from V and 0 bases from J, with 16 bases in between. The CDR3 is CASSPTIGQMNTEAFF. The CDR3 DNA reads as TGTGCCAGCAGTCCCACAATTGGACAGATGAACACTGAAGCTTTCTTT.

The chain employs TRBV21-1 and TRBJ1-5; TRBD1 is the table's D call, not checked against the DNA. TRBV21-1 is recorded as a pseudogene. This CDR3 comprises 14 residues. DNA of the CDR3: TGTGCCAGCAGCGGGCATAAGCCCCATCAGCCCCAGCATTTT. Amino acids: CASSGHKPHQPQHF.

The CDR3 sequence is CASSLAGEGTGELFF. In DNA form, the CDR3 reads TGTGCCAGCAGCCTAGCGGGAGAAGGTACCGGGGAGCTGTTTTTT. The chain has TRBV7-3 and TRBJ2-2, with 10 bases that match TRBD2. Germline CDR1 and CDR2: SGHTA and FQGTGA. The CDR3 is made up of 15 amino acids. V was clipped by 5 bases and J by 5 bases; unmatched bases: 5.

The chain combines TRBV20-1 with TRBJ2-5; D gene uncertain. The J call may be faulty, since TRBJ2-7 better matches the DNA end. Germline CDR1 is DFQATT and CDR2 is SNEGSKA (reference sequence). The CDR3 covers 11 residues. The CDR3 is CSALRGYEQYF. CDR3 coding DNA: TGCAGTGCCTTACGTGGTTACGAGCAGTACTTC.

The J gene is TRBJ1-1, the V gene TRBV29-1, with 8 positions matching TRBD1. V was clipped by 5 bases and J by 10 bases; unmatched bases: 3. Germline lookup yields CDR1 SQVTM and CDR2 ANQGSEA. CDR3 length: 10 residues. The CDR3 protein is CSVNRGSAFF. The CDR3 DNA sequence: TGCAGCGTTAACAGGGGGTCAGCTTTCTTT.

A single count supports this clone. This chain uses TRBV7-9 with TRBJ2-1; D not resolved. The CDR3 is 16 residues long. Germline V CDR1 and CDR2: SEHNR, FQNEAQ (reference sequence). The V end lost 1 base, the J end lost 4 bases, and 14 bases lay between the germline ends. DNA of the CDR3: TGTGCCAGCAGCTTAGGGTCCTTTCCCCCTTACAATGAGCAGTTCTTC. Protein product: CASSLGSFPPYNEQFF.

The chain uses TRBV5-6 and TRBJ1-2; 12 nucleotides match TRBD1. This CDR3 spans 16 amino acids. The germline gives CDR1 SGHDT, CDR2 YYEEEE. The J segment lost 4 bases and the V segment lost 4 bases, leaving 8 bases of the junction unmatched. The CDR3 DNA is TGTGCCAGCAGCCCCTTGGGACAGGGGGCAAGCTATGGCTACACCTTC. Translation gives CASSPLGQGASYGYTF.

J is TRBJ1-2 and V is TRBV13; no reliable D call. Looked up from germline, CDR1 is PRHDT and CDR2 is FYEKMQ (reference sequence). The CDR3 sequence is 13 residues long. Deletions cut 5 bases from V and 4 bases from J, with 11 bases between. Here the CDR3 reads CASSHDFRYGYTF. Here the CDR3 DNA reads TGTGCCAGCAGCCACGACTTCCGCTATGGCTACACCTTC.

The rearrangement joins TRBV5-1 to TRBJ2-7, with D perhaps TRBD2 (6 bases). V was shortened by 0 bases and J by 3 bases, with 10 bases between the two germline ends. This CDR3 region has 14 residues. The germline CDR1 and CDR2 sequences are SGHRS and YFSETQ. CDR3 region: CASSLEGTGYEQYF. CDR3 coding DNA: TGCGCCAGCAGCTTGGAGGGGACTGGCTACGAGCAGTACTTC.